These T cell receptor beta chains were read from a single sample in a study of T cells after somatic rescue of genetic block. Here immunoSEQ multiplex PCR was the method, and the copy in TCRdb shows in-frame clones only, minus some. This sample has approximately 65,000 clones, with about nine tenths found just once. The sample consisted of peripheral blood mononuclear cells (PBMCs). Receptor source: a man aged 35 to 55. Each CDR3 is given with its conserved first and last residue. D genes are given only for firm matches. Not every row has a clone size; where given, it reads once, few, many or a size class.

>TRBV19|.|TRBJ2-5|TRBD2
CASSIRQGLYWGETQYF
TGTGCCAGTAGTATCCGGCAGGGACTATACTGGGGGGAGACCCAGTACTTC
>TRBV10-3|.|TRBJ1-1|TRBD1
CAIRQGGNTEAFF
TGTGCCATCAGACAGGGGGGGAACACTGAAGCTTTCTTT
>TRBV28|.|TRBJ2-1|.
CASSPRPWHEQFF
TGTGCCAGCAGTCCAAGACCATGGCATGAGCAGTTCTTC
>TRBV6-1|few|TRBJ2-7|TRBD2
CASSEAGSGSYEQYF
TGTGCCAGCAGTGAAGCTGGTAGCGGGTCCTACGAGCAGTACTTC
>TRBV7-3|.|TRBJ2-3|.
CASSLVPADTQYF
TGTGCCAGCAGCTTAGTCCCTGCAGATACGCAGTATTTT
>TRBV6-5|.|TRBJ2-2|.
CASSYRGTGELFF
TGTGCCAGCAGTTACCGGGGGACCGGGGAGCTGTTTTTT
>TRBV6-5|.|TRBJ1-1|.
CASSYGQITEAFF
TGTGCCAGCAGTTACGGACAGATCACTGAAGCTTTCTTT
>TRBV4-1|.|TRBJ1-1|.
CASSRNKGRAFF
TGCGCCAGCAGCCGTAACAAGGGGAGGGCTTTCTTT
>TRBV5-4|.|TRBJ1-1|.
CASSPPSTATEAFF
TGTGCCAGCAGCCCCCCGTCGACAGCAACTGAAGCTTTCTTT
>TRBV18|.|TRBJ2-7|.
CASSQGVNYEQYF
TGTGCCAGCTCACAGGGGGTGAACTACGAGCAGTACTTC
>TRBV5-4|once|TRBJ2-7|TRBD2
CASRPGLAYEQYF
TGTGCCAGCAGGCCCGGACTAGCCTACGAGCAGTACTTC
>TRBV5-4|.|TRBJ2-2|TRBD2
CASSSGLAGGIIGELFF
TGTGCCAGCAGCTCTGGACTAGCGGGGGGTATAATCGGGGAGCTGTTTTTT
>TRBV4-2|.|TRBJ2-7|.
CASSQNRGEQYF
TGTGCCAGCAGCCAGAACCGTGGCGAGCAGTACTTC
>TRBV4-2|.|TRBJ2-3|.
CASSLGPDTQYF
TGTGCCAGCAGCCTTGGACCAGATACGCAGTATTTT
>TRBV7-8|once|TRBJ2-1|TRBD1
CASSPVTGGNEQFF
TGTGCCAGCAGTCCCGTGACAGGGGGCAATGAGCAGTTCTTC
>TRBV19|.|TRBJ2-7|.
CASRGNSGGPYEQYF
TGTGCCAGTAGGGGGAATAGCGGAGGGCCCTACGAGCAGTACTTC
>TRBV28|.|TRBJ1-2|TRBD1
CASRTSPGTGSYGYTF
TGTGCCAGCAGAACTAGTCCCGGGACAGGCAGCTATGGCTACACCTTC
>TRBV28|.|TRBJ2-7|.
CASSLRQGPYEQYF
TGTGCCAGCAGTTTAAGGCAGGGACCCTACGAGCAGTACTTC
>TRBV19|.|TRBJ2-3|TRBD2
CASSIRLAGGRGTQYF
TGTGCCAGTAGTATTCGACTAGCGGGGGGCCGGGGTACGCAGTATTTT
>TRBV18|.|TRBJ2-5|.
CASSPTGRGETQYF
TGTGCCAGCTCACCGACAGGGAGGGGAGAGACCCAGTACTTC
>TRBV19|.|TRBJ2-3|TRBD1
CASSTRQGVDTQYF
TGTGCCAGTAGTACGAGACAGGGGGTAGATACGCAGTATTTT
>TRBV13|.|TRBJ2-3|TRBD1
CASSLGRGQGRTDTQYF
TGTGCCAGCAGCTTAGGCAGGGGACAGGGTCGCACAGATACGCAGTATTTT
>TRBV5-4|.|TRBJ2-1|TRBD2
CARSADGGNNEQFF
TGTGCCAGATCAGCCGACGGGGGGAACAATGAGCAGTTCTTC
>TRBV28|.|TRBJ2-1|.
CASSRTARYNEQFF
TGTGCCAGCAGCCGGACAGCACGTTACAATGAGCAGTTCTTC
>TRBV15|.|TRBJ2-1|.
CATSKTDKSYNEQFF
TGTGCCACCAGCAAAACAGACAAATCCTACAATGAGCAGTTCTTC
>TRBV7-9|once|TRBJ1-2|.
CASSASRIATDF
TGTGCCAGCAGCGCAAGCAGGATTGCGACAGACTTC
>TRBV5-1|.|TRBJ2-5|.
CASSLGVWEETQYF
TGCGCCAGCAGCTTGGGGGTATGGGAAGAGACCCAGTACTTC
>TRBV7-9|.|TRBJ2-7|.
CASSSGLIYEQYF
TGTGCCAGCAGCTCGGGACTTATCTACGAGCAGTACTTC
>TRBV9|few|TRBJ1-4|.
CASSGGWTEKLFF
TGTGCCAGCAGCGGGGGGTGGACCGAAAAACTGTTTTTT
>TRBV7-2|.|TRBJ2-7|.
CASSLGLGSSYEQYF
TGTGCCAGCAGCTTAGGGCTAGGGAGCTCCTACGAGCAGTACTTC
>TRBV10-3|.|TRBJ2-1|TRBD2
CAISDSGRENNEQFF
TGTGCCATCAGTGATAGCGGGAGAGAGAACAATGAGCAGTTCTTC
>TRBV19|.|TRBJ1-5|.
CASSVGISNQPQHF
TGTGCCAGTAGTGTCGGAATTAGCAATCAGCCCCAGCATTTT
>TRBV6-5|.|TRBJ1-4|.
CASSWAQGPEKLFF
TGTGCCAGCAGTTGGGCCCAGGGTCCCGAAAAACTGTTTTTT
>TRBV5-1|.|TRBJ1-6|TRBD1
CASSLRKGRGDSPLHF
TGCGCCAGCAGCTTGAGGAAGGGCAGGGGGGATTCACCCCTCCACTTT
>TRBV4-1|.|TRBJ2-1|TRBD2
CASSQRAAGDLQAEQFF
TGCGCCAGCAGCCAGAGGGCAGCGGGGGACCTCCAGGCTGAGCAGTTCTTC
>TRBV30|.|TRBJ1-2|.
CAWRLGVSYTF
TGTGCCTGGAGATTGGGTGTAAGCTACACCTTC
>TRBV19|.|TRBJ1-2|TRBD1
CASSIVGTGPTGYTF
TGTGCCAGTAGTATCGTCGGGACAGGGCCAACTGGCTACACCTTC
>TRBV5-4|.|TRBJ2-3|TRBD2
CASRGRTSGSLRDTQYF
TGTGCCAGCAGGGGGCGGACTAGCGGGAGTCTCAGAGATACGCAGTATTTT
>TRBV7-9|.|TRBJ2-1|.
CASSLSWEDSYNEQFF
TGTGCCAGCAGCTTGAGCTGGGAGGACTCCTACAATGAGCAGTTCTTC
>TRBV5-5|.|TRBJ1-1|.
CASSLEDGLSAFF
TGTGCCAGCAGCTTGGAGGACGGACTTTCAGCTTTCTTT
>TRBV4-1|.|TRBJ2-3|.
CASRDISRTDTQYF
TGCGCCAGCAGGGACATTTCTCGCACAGATACGCAGTATTTT
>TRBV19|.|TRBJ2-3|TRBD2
CASSDRLAGGPGDTQYF
TGTGCCAGTAGTGACCGACTAGCGGGGGGGCCTGGAGATACGCAGTATTTT
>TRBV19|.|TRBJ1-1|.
CASRKTGTLTEAFF
TGTGCCAGTAGGAAAACAGGGACCCTCACTGAAGCTTTCTTT
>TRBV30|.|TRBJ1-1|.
CAWSVATNTEAFF
TGTGCCTGGAGTGTAGCGACGAACACTGAAGCTTTCTTT
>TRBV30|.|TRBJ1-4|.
CACPVGGTNEKLFF
TGTGCCTGTCCGGTTGGGGGGACTAATGAAAAACTGTTTTTT
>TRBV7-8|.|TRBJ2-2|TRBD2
CASSLRTSGTNTGELFF
TGTGCCAGCAGCTTGAGGACTAGCGGAACGAACACCGGGGAGCTGTTTTTT
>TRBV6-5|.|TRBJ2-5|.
CASSSTGQETQYF
TGTGCCAGCAGCTCCACAGGCCAAGAGACCCAGTACTTC
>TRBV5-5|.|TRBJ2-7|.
CASSLVLGYYEQYF
TGTGCCAGCAGCTTGGTTTTGGGATACTACGAGCAGTACTTC
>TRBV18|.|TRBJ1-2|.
CASSPPNPGYGYTF
TGTGCCAGCTCACCACCGAATCCGGGCTATGGCTACACCTTC
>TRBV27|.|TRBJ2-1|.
CASSYNSYNEQFF
TGTGCCAGCAGTTACAACTCCTACAATGAGCAGTTCTTC
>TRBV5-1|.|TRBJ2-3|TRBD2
CASSLELAGTDTQYF
TGCGCCAGCAGCTTGGAACTAGCGGGCACAGATACGCAGTATTTT